Presented here are 6 T cell receptor beta chains from one specimen sequenced in a study of cytomegalovirus exposure and HLA in healthy donors. PCR amplification relied on 60 Vbeta primers (plus 13 Jbeta primers). Only in-frame clones appear in the TCRdb table, and some are missing; sequencing was by immunoSEQ multiplex PCR. The sample yields roughly 100,000 clones, 78% seen once. Sequencing was done on a sample of PBMCs. These receptors came from a woman aged 40 to 55 in good health and CMV-seronegative.

V gene TRBV19 combines with J gene TRBJ2-3; no firm D call. This CDR3 is 13 amino acids long. Germline assignment: CDR1 LNHDA and CDR2 SQIVND (reference sequence). The ends were cut back, 8 bases at V and 2 bases at J, with 11 bases in the middle. The CDR3 loop reads CASRYAVTDTQYF. The CDR3 DNA sequence: TGTGCCAGTCGATACGCAGTCACAGATACGCAGTATTTT.

This clone showed up just once. The chain recombines TRBV28 with TRBJ2-7; no clear D. Germline CDR1 MDHEN, CDR2 SYDVKM. This CDR3 comprises 16 residues. Trimming left V 6 bases short and J 3 bases short, with 21 bases between. The chain's CDR3 is CASSPNHLGPLYEQYF. In DNA form, the CDR3 reads TGTGCCAGCAGCCCTAATCACCTTGGGCCCCTCTACGAGCAGTACTTC.

Comment on this clone: A read error may account for a junction end that differs from germline. Other DNA sequences in this sample translate to the same CDR3. The V and J genes are TRBV5-8 and TRBJ1-1; perhaps TRBD1 as D (6 bases). The CDR3 consists of 15 residues. Germline-derived CDR1 and CDR2 are SGHTS and YDEGEE. CDR3 bases: TGTGCCAGCAGCTACACGGACAGCCTGAACACCGAAGCTTTCTTT. Its translation: CASSYTDSLNTEAFF.

The table lists this clone with a count of one. The rearrangement uses TRBV28 and TRBJ2-7; D uncertain. The V gene lost 5 bases and the J gene lost 1 base, with 6 bases spanning the gap. Germline-derived CDR1 and CDR2 are MDHEN and SYDVKM. The length of the CDR3 is 12 residues. The CDR3 is CASSILSYEQYF. CDR3 bases: TGTGCCAGCAGTATCCTATCCTACGAGCAGTACTTC.

The chain links TRBV19 to TRBJ1-3; D gene unclear. Germline values: CDR1 LNHDA, CDR2 SQIVND (reference sequence). The CDR3 covers 17 residues. Between the trimmed V and J ends, which lost 3 bases and 0 bases, there was a span of 15 bases. For the CDR3, the DNA is TGTGCCAGTAGTATTGAGACGGACTGGAGCTCTGGAAACACCATATATTTT. This encodes CASSIETDWSSGNTIYF.

The rearrangement joins TRBV4-3 to TRBJ1-3; weak D call: TRBD1 (6 bases). V gave up 1 base and J gave up 1 base, with 11 bases separating them. Looked up from germline, CDR1 is LGHNA and CDR2 is YSLEER. This CDR3 has 16 amino acids. This CDR3 is CASSQGIQGSGNTIYF. Written as DNA, the CDR3 is TGCGCCAGCAGCCAAGGTATACAGGGTTCTGGAAACACCATATATTTT.